This TCR beta chain was profiled in a study of Ad26.COV2.S vaccination and SARS-CoV-2 variants. Overall study context: Into the muscle, Ad26.COV2.S was dosed once or twice, 56 days apart.

The treatment here: roughly 20 received Ad26.COV2.S at low or high dose, single or two shots; a few received placebo; per-sample allocation not given. Sampling was performed 63 days after the first vaccine or placebo injection. An Ad26 vector carrying the Wuhan-strain SARS-CoV-2 spike served as the vaccine. Germline lookup yields CDR1 MNHNY and CDR2 SVGAGI (reference sequence). V gave up 4 bases and J gave up 7 bases, with 10 bases separating them. CDR3 size: 12 residues. Here immunoSEQ multiplex PCR was the method, and the copy in TCRdb shows in-frame clones only, minus some. The top ten hold more than 1.5% of the sample, which has about 320,000 clones, about 86% seen once.

This specimen consisted of peripheral blood, obtained in a trial of Ad26.COV2.S vaccine versus placebo. The sequence derives from a person aged 18 to 65 who received the Ad26.COV2.S COVID-19 vaccine or a placebo. The chain links TRBV6-6 to TRBJ2-5, with D perhaps assigned TRBD1 or TRBD2 (5 bases each). CDR3 sequence (DNA): TGTGCCAGCAGTTCTGAGGGGAGGACCCAGTACTTC. This encodes CASSSEGRTQYF.